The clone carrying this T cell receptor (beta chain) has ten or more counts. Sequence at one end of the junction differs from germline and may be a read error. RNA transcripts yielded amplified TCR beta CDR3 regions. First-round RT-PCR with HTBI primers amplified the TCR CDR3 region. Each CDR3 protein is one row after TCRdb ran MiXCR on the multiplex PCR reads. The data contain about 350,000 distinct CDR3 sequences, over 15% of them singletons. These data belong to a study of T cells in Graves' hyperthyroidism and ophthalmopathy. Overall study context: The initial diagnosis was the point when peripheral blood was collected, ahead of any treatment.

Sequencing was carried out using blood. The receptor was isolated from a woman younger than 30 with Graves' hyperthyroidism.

CDR3 DNA sequence: TGTGCCAGCAGTATACAAGAGACCCAGTACTTC. Protein: CASSIQETQYF. This chain uses TRBV5-1 with TRBJ2-5; unclear D gene. The CDR3 is 11 amino acids. Germline CDR1 reads SGHRS; CDR2 reads YFSETQ. The variable domain in full, completed from reference TRBV5-1 and TRBJ2-5, reads KAGVTQTPRYLIKTRGQQVTLSCSPISGHRSVSWYQQTPGQGLQFLFEYFSETQRNKGNFPGRFSGRQFSNSRSEMNVSTLELGDSALYLCASSIQETQYFGPGTRLLVL.